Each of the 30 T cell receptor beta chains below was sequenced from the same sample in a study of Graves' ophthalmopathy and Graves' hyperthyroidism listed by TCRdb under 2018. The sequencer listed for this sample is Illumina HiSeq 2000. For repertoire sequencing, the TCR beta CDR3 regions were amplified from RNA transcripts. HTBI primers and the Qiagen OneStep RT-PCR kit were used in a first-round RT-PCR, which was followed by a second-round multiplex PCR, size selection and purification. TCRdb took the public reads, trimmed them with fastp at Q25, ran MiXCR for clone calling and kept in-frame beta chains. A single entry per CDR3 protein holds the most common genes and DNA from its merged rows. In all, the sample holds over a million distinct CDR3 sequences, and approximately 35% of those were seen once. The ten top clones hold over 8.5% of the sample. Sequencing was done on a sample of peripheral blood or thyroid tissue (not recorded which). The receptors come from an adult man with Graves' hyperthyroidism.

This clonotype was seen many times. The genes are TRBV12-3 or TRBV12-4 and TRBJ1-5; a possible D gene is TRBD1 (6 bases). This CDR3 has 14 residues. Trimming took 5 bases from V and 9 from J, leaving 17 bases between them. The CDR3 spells CASSVRGGGMPQHF. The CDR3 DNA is TGTGCCAGCAGTGTCAGGGGAGGGGGGATGCCCCAGCATTTT.

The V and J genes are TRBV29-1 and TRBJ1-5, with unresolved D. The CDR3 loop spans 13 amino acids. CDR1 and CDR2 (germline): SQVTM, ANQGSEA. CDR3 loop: CSLDGKFNQPQHF. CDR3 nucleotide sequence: TGCAGTCTCGACGGGAAATTCAATCAGCCCCAGCATTTT. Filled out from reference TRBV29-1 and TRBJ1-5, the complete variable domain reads SAVISQKPSRDICQRGTSLTIQCQVDSQVTMMFWYRQQPGQSLTLIATANQGSEATYESGFVIDKFPISRPNLTFSTLTVSNMSPEDSSIYLCSLDGKFNQPQHFGDGTRLSIL.

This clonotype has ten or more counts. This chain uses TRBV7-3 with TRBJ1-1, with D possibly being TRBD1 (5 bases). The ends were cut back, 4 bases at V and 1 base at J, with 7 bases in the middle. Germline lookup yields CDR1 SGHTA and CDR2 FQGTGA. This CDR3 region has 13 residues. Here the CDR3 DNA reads TGTGCCAGCAGCTCACAGGAGAACACTGAAGCTTTCTTT. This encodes CASSSQENTEAFF.

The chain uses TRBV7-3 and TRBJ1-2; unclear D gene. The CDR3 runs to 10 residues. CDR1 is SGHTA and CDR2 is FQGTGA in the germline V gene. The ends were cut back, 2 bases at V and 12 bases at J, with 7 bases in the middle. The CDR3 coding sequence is TGTGCCAGCAGCTTAGGGCGGGACACCTTC. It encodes CASSLGRDTF.

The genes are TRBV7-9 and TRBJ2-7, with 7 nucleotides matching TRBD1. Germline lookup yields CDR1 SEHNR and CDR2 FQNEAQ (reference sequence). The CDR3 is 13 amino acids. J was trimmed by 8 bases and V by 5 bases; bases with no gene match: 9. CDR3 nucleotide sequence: TGTGCCAGCAGCGCCACACAGGGGAGTCAGCAGTACTTC. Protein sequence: CASSATQGSQQYF.

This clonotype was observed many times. The CDR3 region is CASSNKGTGGRTGELFF. The CDR3 coding sequence is TGTGCCAGCAGCAACAAAGGGACAGGGGGCCGCACCGGGGAGCTGTTTTTT. The chain joins TRBV7-9 to TRBJ2-2; 12 bases match TRBD1. Trimming at V came to 5 bases and at J to 4 bases, leaving 8 bases not matched to a gene. This CDR3 has 17 amino acids. In germline, CDR1 is SEHNR, CDR2 FQNEAQ (reference sequence). Using reference TRBV7-9 and TRBJ2-2 for the parts outside the CDR3, the full variable domain is DTGVSQNPRHKITKRGQNVTFRCDPISEHNRLYWYRQTLGQGPEFLTYFQNEAQLEKSRLLSDRFSAERPKGSFSTLEIQRTEQGDSAMYLCASSNKGTGGRTGELFFGEGSRLTVL.

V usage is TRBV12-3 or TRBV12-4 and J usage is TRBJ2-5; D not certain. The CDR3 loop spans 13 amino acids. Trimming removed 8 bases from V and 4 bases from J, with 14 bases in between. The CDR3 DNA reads TGTGCCAGCTCACGAAGAGAGGCAGAGACCCAGTACTTC. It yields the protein CASSRREAETQYF.

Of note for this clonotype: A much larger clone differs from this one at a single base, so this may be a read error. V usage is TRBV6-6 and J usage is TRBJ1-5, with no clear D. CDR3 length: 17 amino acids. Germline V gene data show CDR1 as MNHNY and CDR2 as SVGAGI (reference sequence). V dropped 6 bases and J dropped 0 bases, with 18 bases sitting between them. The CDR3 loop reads CASSISAEPSSNQPQHF. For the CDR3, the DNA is TGTGCCAGCAGCATCTCTGCAGAACCTAGTAGCAATCAGCCCCAGCATTTT.

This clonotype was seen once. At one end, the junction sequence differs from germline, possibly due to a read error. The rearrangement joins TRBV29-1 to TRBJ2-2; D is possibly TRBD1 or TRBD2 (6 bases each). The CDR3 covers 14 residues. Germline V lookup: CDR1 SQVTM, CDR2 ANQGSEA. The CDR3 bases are TGCAGCGTTGTTTCGGGGGCCGGTACCGGGGAGCCGTTTTTT. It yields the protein CSVVSGAGTGEPFF.

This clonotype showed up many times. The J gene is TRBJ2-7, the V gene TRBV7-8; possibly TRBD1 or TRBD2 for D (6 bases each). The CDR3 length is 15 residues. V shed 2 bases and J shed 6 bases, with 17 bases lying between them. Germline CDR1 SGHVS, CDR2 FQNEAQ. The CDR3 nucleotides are TGTGCCAGCAGCTTAATTTCCCCGGGGGCGAGCGAGCAGTACTTC. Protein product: CASSLISPGASEQYF.

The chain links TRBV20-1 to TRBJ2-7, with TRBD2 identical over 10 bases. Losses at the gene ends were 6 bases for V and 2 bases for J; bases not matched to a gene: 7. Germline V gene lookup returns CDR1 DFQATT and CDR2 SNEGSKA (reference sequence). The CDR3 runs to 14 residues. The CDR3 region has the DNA TGCAGTGCCGGCGAGCTAGCGGGAGCCTACGAGCAGTACTTC. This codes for CSAGELAGAYEQYF.

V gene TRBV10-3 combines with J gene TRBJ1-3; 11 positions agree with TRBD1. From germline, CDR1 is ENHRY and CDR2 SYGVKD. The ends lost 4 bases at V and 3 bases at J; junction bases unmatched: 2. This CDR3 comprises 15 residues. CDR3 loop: CAISGTGGYGNTIYF. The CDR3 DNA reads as TGTGCCATCAGTGGGACAGGGGGCTATGGAAACACCATATATTTT.

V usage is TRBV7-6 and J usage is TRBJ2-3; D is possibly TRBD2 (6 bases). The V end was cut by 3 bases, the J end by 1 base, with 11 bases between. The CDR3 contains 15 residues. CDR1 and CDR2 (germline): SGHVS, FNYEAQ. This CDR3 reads CASSLGGAGTDTQYF. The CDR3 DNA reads TGTGCCAGCAGCTTGGGGGGAGCGGGCACAGATACGCAGTATTTT.

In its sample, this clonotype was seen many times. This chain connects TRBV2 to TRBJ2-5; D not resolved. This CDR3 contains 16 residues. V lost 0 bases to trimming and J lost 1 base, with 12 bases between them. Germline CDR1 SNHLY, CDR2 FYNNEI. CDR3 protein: CASSEARRGGQETQYF. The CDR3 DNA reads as TGTGCCAGCAGTGAAGCTAGACGTGGCGGCCAAGAGACCCAGTACTTC.

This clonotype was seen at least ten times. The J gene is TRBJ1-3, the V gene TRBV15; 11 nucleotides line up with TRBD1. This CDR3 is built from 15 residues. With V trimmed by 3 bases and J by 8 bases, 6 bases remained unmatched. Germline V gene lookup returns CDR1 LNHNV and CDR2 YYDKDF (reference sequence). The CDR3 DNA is TGTGCCACCAGCAGGAGGACAGGGGGCGCTTACACCATATATTTT. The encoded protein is CATSRRTGGAYTIYF.

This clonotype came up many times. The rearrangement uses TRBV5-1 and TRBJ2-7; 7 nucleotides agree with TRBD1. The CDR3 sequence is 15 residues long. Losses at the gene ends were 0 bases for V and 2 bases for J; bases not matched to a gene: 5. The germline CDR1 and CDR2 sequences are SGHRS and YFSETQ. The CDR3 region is CASSLDTGQTYEQYF. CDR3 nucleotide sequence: TGCGCCAGCAGCTTGGACACGGGACAGACCTACGAGCAGTACTTC.

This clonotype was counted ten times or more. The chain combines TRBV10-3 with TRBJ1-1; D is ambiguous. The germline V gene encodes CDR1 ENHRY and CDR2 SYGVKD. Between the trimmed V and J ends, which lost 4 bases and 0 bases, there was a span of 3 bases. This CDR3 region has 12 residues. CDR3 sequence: CAISGLNTEAFF. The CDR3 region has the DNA TGTGCCATCAGTGGTTTGAACACTGAAGCTTTCTTT.

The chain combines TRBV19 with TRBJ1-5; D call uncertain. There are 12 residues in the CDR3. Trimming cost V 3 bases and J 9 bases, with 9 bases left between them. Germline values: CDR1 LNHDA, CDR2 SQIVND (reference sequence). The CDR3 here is CASSIGQAPQHF. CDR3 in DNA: TGTGCCAGTAGTATTGGGCAGGCGCCCCAGCATTTT.

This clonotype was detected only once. The CDR3 nucleotides are TGCGCCAGCAGCCCTGACAGGGTTCACTATGGCTACACCTTC. Amino acids: CASSPDRVHYGYTF. The chain employs TRBV5-1 and TRBJ1-2; TRBD1 matches 7 bases. CDR1 and CDR2 from the germline V gene are SGHRS and YFSETQ. Germline trimming cut 4 bases from V and 3 bases from J; bases unmatched to any gene: 6. This CDR3 comprises 14 residues.

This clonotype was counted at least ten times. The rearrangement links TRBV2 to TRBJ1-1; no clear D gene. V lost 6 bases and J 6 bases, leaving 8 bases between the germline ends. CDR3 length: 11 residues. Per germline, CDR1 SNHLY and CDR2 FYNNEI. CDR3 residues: CASRTGAEAFF. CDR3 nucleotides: TGTGCCAGCAGGACCGGGGCTGAAGCTTTCTTT.

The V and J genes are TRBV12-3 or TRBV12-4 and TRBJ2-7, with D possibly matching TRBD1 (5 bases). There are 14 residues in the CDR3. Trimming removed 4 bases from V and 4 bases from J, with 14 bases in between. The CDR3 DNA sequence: TGTGCCAGCAGTTCAGGGCCTTTGGATTACGAGCAGTACTTC. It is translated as CASSSGPLDYEQYF.

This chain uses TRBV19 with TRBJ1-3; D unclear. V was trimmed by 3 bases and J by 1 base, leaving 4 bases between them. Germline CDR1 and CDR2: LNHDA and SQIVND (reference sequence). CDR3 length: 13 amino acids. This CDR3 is CASSIRSGNTIYF. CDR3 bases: TGTGCCAGTAGTATTCGGTCTGGAAACACCATATATTTT.

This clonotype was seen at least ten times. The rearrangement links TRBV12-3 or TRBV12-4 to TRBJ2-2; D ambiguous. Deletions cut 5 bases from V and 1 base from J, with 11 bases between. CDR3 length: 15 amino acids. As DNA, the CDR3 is TGTGCCAGCAGTGGTCCAGCCGGGAACACCGGGGAGCTGTTTTTT. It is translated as CASSGPAGNTGELFF.

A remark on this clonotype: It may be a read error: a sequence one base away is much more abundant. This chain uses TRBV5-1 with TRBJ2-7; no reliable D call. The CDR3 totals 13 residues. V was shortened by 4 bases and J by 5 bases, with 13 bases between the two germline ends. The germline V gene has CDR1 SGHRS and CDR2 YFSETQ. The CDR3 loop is CASSVAEVNEQYF. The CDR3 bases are TGCGCCAGCAGCGTGGCCGAGGTCAACGAGCAGTACTTC.

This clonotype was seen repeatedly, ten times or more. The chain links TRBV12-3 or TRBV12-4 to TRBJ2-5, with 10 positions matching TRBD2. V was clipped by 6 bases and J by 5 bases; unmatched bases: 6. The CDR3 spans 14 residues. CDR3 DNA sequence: TGTGCCAGCAGCCCCCTAGCGGGAGCTGAGACCCAGTACTTC. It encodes CASSPLAGAETQYF.

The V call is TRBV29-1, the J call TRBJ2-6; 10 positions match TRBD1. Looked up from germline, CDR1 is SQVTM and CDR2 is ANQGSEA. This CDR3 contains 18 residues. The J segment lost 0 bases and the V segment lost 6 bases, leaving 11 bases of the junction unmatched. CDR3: CSVRAGTGEVSGANVLTF. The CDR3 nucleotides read TGCAGCGTCCGGGCCGGGACAGGGGAAGTCTCTGGGGCCAACGTCCTGACTTTC.

The CDR3: CASSHSGYNSPLHF. The CDR3 DNA sequence: TGTGCCAGCAGCCACTCAGGCTATAATTCACCCCTCCACTTT. This rearrangement joins TRBV14 to TRBJ1-6, with no clear D. Germline V lookup: CDR1 SGHDN, CDR2 FVKESK. CDR3 length equals 14 residues. Deletions cut 3 bases from V and 3 bases from J, with 6 bases between.

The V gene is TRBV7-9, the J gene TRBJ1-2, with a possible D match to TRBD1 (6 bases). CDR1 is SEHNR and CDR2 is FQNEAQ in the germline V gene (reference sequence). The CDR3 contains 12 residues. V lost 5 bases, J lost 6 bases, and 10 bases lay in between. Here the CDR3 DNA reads TGTGCCAGCAGCAATAACAGGGATGGCTACACCTTC. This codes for CASSNNRDGYTF.

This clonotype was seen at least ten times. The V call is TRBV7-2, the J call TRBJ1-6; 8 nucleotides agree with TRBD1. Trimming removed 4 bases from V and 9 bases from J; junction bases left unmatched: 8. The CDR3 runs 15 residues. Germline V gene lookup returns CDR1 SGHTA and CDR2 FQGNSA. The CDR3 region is CASSSGQGGGSPLHF. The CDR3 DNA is TGTGCCAGCAGCTCCGGACAGGGTGGTGGTTCACCCCTCCACTTT.

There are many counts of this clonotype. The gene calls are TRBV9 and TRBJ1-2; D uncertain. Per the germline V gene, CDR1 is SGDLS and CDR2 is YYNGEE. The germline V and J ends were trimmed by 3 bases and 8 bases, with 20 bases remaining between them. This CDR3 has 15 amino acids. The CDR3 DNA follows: TGTGCCAGCAGCGCCCCCAGTCGTGGTCTAAGAGGCTACACCTTC. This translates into CASSAPSRGLRGYTF.